This T cell receptor beta chain was captured in a study of CD8 T cells in ankylosing spondylitis. Study conclusions and caveats: Relatively rare in peripheral blood, disease-linked clones were also CD8+. Disease-linked clones reportedly concentrated significantly in matched ankylosing spondylitis synovial fluid. Ankylosing spondylitis blood appeared to carry a characteristic TCR beta motif of several highly homologous variants. Reactive arthritis synovial fluid and blood previously showed some of these motif variants.

This clonotype was observed at least ten times. What it recognizes is unknown. TCRdb independently ran MiXCR on the 5' RACE reads; one entry per CDR3 protein. This sample yields 200,000 to 300,000 distinct CDR3 sequences, of which under 30% are seen a single time; roughly 0.6% belongs to the top ten. Germline-derived CDR1 and CDR2 are SQVTM and ANQGSEA. The CDR3 loop spans 12 amino acids. Trimming removed 6 bases from V and 2 bases from J, with 10 bases in between. The sequence was obtained from a male donor with ankylosing spondylitis or in good health (not recorded which). This chain joins TRBV29-1 and TRBJ1-1, with a possible D match to TRBD1 (5 bases). Material: blood, either unsorted or a sorted T cell fraction (not recorded which). The CDR3 region has the DNA TGCAGCGTGGGGGATCTTAACACTGAAGCTTTCTTT. Residues: CSVGDLNTEAFF.